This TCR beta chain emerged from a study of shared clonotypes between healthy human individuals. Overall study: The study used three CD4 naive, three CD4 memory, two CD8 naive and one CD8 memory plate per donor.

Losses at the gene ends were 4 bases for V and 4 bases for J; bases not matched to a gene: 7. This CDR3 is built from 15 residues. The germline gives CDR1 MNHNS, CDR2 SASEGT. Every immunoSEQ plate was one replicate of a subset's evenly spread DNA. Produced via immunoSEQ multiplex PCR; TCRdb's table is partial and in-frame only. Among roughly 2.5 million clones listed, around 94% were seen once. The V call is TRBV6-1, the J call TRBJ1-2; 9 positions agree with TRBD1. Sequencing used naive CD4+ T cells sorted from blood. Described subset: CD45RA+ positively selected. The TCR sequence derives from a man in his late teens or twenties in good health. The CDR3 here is CASSGYPTGGYGYTF. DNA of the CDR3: TGTGCCAGCAGTGGTTACCCGACAGGGGGCTATGGCTACACCTTC.